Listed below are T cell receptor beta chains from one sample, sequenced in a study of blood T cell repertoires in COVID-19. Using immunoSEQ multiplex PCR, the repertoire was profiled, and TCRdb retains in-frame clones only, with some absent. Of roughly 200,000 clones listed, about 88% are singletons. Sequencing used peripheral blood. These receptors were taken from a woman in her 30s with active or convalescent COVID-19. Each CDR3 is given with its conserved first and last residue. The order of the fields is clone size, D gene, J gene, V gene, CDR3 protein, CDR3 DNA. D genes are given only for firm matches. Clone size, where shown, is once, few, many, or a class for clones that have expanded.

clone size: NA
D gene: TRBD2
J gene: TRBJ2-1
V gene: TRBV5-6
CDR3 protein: CASSLGLADTYNEQFF
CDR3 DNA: TGTGCCAGCAGCTTGGGACTAGCGGATACCTACAATGAGCAGTTCTTC

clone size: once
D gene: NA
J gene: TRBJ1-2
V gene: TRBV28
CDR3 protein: CASSPKTAGYTF
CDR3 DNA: TGTGCCAGCAGTCCAAAGACAGCCGGCTACACCTTC

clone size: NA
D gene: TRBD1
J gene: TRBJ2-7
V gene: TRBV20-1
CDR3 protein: CSASPSWGTGGDLAGEGVEQYF
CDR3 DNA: TGCAGTGCTAGTCCCTCCTGGGGGACAGGGGGCGATCTAGCGGGAGAAGGTGTCGAGCAGTACTTC

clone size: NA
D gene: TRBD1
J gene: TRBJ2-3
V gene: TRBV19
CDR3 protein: CATRQGVTTDTQYF
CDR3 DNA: TGTGCCACCAGACAGGGAGTGACCACAGATACGCAGTATTTT

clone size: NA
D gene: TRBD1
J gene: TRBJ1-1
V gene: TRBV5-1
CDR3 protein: CASSRHWVGQANTEAFF
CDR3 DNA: TGCGCCAGCAGCCGTCATTGGGTGGGACAGGCAAACACTGAAGCTTTCTTT

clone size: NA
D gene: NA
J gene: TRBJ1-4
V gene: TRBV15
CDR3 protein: CATSRARGLVEKLFF
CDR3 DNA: TGTGCCACCAGCAGAGCCCGCGGTTTAGTTGAAAAACTGTTTTTT

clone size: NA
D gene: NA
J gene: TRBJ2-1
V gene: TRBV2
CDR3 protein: CASMGARSSYNEQFF
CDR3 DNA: TGTGCCAGCATGGGAGCGCGAAGCTCCTACAATGAGCAGTTCTTC

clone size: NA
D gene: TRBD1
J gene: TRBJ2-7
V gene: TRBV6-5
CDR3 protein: CASRRGTGKSYEQYF
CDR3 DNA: TGTGCCAGCAGACGCGGGACAGGGAAGAGCTACGAGCAGTACTTC

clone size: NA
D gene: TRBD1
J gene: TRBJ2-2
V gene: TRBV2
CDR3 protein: CASRQGADTGELFF
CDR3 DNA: TGTGCCAGTAGACAGGGGGCGGACACCGGGGAGCTGTTTTTT

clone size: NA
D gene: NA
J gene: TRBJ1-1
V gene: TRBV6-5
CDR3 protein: CASTASRGTEAFF
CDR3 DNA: TGTGCCAGCACCGCCAGTCGGGGGACTGAAGCTTTCTTT

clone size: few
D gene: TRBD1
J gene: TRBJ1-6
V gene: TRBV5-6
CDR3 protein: CASSLRFSVDRGSPLHF
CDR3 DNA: TGTGCCAGCAGCTTGCGTTTTTCAGTGGACAGGGGTTCACCCCTCCACTTT

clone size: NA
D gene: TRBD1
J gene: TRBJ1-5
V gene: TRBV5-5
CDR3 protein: CASSSAPGQGSDQPQHF
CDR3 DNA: TGTGCCAGCAGCTCGGCCCCCGGACAGGGCAGCGATCAGCCCCAGCATTTT

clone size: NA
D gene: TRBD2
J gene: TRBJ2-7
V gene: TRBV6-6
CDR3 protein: CASTSGGIYEQYF
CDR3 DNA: TGTGCCAGTACTAGCGGGGGGATCTACGAGCAGTACTTC

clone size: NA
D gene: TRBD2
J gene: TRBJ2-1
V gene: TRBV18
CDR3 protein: CASSPPSGSSYNEQFF
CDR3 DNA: TGTGCCAGCTCACCACCTAGCGGGAGTTCCTACAATGAGCAGTTCTTC

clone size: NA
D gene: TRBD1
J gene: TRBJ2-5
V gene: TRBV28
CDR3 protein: CASSNDRVETQYF
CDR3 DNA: TGTGCCAGCAGCAACGACAGGGTAGAGACCCAGTACTTC

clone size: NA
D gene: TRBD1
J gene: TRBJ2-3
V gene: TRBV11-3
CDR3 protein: CATGQGRADTQYF
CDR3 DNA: TGTGCCACGGGACAGGGGAGGGCAGATACGCAGTATTTT

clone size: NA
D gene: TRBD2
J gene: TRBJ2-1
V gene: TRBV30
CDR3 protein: CAWSSKLAGASNEQFF
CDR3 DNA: TGTGCCTGGAGCTCCAAACTAGCGGGAGCTAGCAATGAGCAGTTCTTC

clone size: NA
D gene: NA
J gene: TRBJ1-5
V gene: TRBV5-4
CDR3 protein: CASSTGGADQPQHF
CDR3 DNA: TGTGCCAGCAGCACGGGGGGCGCGGATCAGCCCCAGCATTTT

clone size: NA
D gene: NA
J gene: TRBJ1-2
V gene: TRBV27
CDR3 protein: CASSLRGTGNGYTF
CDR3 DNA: TGTGCCAGCAGTTTAAGGGGCACAGGGAATGGCTACACCTTC

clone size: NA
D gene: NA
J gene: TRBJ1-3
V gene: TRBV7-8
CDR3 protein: CASSQGVAGNTIYF
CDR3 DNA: TGTGCCAGCAGCCAGGGAGTAGCTGGAAACACCATATATTTT

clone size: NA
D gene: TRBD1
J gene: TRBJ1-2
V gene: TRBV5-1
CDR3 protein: CASSERDRGRSGYTF
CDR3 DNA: TGCGCCAGCAGCGAACGGGACAGGGGGCGTTCTGGCTACACCTTC

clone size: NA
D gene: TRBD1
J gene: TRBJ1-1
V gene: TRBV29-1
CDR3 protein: CSARQGRTEAFF
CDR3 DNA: TGCAGCGCCCGACAGGGTAGGACTGAAGCTTTCTTT

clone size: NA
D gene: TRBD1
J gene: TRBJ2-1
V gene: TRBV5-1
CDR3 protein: CASSLHADRGYNEQFF
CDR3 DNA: TGCGCCAGCAGCTTGCATGCGGACAGGGGATACAATGAGCAGTTCTTC

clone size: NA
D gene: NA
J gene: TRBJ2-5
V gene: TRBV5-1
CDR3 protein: CASSLEFGGGPSTQYF
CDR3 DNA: TGCGCCAGCAGCTTGGAGTTTGGCGGAGGCCCATCGACCCAGTACTTC

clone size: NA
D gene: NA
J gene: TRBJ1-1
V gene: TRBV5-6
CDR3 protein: CASSLRVRGNTEAFF
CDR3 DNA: TGTGCCAGCAGCTTGAGGGTCAGGGGGAACACTGAAGCTTTCTTT

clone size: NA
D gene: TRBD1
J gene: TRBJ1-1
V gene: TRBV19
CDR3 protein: CASSFQGGNTEAFF
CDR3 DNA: TGTGCCAGTAGTTTCCAGGGGGGGAACACTGAAGCTTTCTTT

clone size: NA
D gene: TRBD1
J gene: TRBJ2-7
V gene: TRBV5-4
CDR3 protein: CASSLSRGIDEQYF
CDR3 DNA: TGTGCCAGCAGCTTGTCCAGGGGGATCGACGAGCAGTACTTC

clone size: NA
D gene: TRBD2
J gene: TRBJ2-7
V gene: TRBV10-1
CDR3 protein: CASSESISGRTGGYEQYF
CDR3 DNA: TGCGCCAGCAGTGAGTCGATTAGCGGGAGGACCGGGGGCTACGAGCAGTACTTC

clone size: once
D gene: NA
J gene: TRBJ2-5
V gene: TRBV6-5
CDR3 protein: CASSSTGHRYQETQYF
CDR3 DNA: TGTGCCAGCAGTTCCACAGGGCACCGGTACCAAGAGACCCAGTACTTC

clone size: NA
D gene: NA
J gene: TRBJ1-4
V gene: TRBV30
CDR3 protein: CAWSIQGGEKLFF
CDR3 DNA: TGTGCCTGGAGTATTCAGGGTGGGGAAAAACTGTTTTTT

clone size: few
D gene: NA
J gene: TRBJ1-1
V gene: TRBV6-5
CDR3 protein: CASQGSMNTEAFF
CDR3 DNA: TGTGCCAGCCAGGGCAGCATGAACACTGAAGCTTTCTTT

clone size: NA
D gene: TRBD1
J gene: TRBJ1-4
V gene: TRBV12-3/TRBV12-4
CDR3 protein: CASSSGGEKLFF
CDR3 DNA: TGTGCCAGCAGTTCAGGGGGCGAAAAACTGTTTTTT

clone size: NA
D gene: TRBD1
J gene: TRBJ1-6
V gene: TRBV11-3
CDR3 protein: CASSSGGTENSPLHF
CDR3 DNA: TGTGCCAGCAGCTCAGGGGGGACGGAAAATTCACCCCTCCACTTT

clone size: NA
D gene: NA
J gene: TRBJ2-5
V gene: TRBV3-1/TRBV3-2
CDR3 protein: CASSPRRGRMQETQYF
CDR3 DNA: TGTGCCAGCAGCCCCCGAAGAGGGCGTATGCAAGAGACCCAGTACTTC

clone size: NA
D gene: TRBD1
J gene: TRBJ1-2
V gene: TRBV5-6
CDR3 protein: CASSLEGTGAYGYTF
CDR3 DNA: TGTGCCAGCAGCTTGGAGGGGACAGGGGCCTATGGCTACACCTTC

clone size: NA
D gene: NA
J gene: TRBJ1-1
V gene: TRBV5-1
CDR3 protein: CASSLLTRLGTEAFF
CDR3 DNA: TGCGCCAGCAGCTTGTTGACACGTCTGGGCACTGAAGCTTTCTTT

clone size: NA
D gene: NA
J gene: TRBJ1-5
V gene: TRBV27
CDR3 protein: CASSLSPQSNQPQHF
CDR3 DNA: TGTGCCAGCAGTTTATCGCCACAGAGCAATCAGCCCCAGCATTTT

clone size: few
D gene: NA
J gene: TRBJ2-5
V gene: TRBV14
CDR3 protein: CASSQEPVLEKTQYF
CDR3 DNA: TGTGCCAGCAGCCAAGAGCCGGTGTTGGAGAAGACCCAGTACTTC

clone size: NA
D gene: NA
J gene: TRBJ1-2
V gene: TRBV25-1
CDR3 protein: CASSEGAGVNYGYTF
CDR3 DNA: TGTGCCAGCAGTGAAGGGGCAGGGGTTAACTATGGCTACACCTTC

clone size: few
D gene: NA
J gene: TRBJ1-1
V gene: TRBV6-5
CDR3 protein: CASTQALLNTEAFF
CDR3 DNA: TGTGCCAGCACCCAGGCCCTCTTGAACACTGAAGCTTTCTTT

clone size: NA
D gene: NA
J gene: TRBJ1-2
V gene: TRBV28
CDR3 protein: CASSSPGERGYTF
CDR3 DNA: TGTGCCAGCAGTTCGCCCGGGGAAAGGGGCTACACCTTC